This TCR beta chain was profiled in a study of OX40 agonist ivuxolimab in advanced cancers. About the study: Patients were given ivuxolimab, an antibody that agonizes OX40 (CD134). Partial responses were achieved by three patients, one with hepatocellular carcinoma and two with cutaneous melanoma.

The data were produced by immunoSEQ multiplex PCR, yet TCRdb's version contains in-frame clones alone and is incomplete. This table holds about 79,000 clones, more than 85% found once. This clone has just a few counts. Its antigen is not known. Prior autoimmune disease or systemic immunosuppression barred patients. Study observations and caveats: Expanded clones belonging to CD8+ T cells outnumbered, on average, those of CD4+.

The clonotype was recovered from an adult with an advanced solid tumor such as melanoma, head and neck, liver or kidney cancer. This specimen was CD4+ or CD8+ T cells sorted from blood, taken in a trial of the OX40 agonist ivuxolimab.

The CDR3, as DNA: TGCAGCGTTGGATATTACGTCGGGAACACTGAAGCTTTCTTT. It codes for CSVGYYVGNTEAFF. V gene TRBV29-1 combines with J gene TRBJ1-1; D remains ambiguous. Trimming shortened V by 4 bases and J by 1 base, and 13 bases separated the two germline ends. There are 14 residues in the CDR3. Per the germline V gene, CDR1 is SQVTM and CDR2 is ANQGSEA.